This TCR beta chain was captured in a study of cytomegalovirus exposure and HLA in healthy donors. The PCR used 60 Vbeta and 13 Jbeta primers. TCRdb's table, derived via immunoSEQ multiplex PCR, lists solely in-frame clones and lacks some. The data show about 190,000 clones, around 79% seen once. Study-level findings and limits: A prior analysis recorded that most TCR beta V segments were productive about 90% or about 30% of the time. Three CMV-associated chains proved CMV antigen-specific in vitro. Presence/absence comparisons presumed near-even sequencing depth among donors.

For this clone: Its matching antigen is unknown.

The CDR3 runs to 12 residues. Trimming pared 7 bases from V and 4 bases from J, leaving 11 bases between. Donors consisted of healthy bone marrow donors. Sequencing was done on a sample of PBMCs. This chain connects TRBV5-3 to TRBJ1-1, with a possible D match to TRBD1 (5 bases). TRBV5-3 is placed among ORFs of uncertain function. This clonotype was sampled from a woman aged 18 to 35 in good health and CMV-seronegative. The CDR3 DNA reads as TGTGCCAGACCAGGAAGGGGCACTGAAGCTTTCTTT. Encoded protein: CARPGRGTEAFF.